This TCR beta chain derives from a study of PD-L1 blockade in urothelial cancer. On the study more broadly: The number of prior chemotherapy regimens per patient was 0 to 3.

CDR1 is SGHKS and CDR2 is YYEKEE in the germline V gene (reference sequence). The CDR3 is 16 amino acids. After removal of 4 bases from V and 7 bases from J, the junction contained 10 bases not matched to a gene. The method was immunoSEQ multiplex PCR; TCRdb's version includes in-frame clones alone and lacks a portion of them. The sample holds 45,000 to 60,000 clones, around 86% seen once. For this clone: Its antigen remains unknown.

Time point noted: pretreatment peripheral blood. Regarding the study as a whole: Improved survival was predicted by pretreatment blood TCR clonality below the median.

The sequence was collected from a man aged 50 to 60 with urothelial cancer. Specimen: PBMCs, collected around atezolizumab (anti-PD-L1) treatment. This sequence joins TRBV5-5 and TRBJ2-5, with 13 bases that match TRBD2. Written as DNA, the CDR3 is TGTGCCAGCAGCACACGACTAGCGGGGGGCGACGGGACCCAGTACTTC. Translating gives CASSTRLAGGDGTQYF.